These 4 T cell receptor beta chains came from one sample sequenced in a study of T-cell reconstitution after alpha-beta-depleted transplantation in children. The authors prepared the TCRbeta library with unique molecular identifiers. TCRdb independently ran MiXCR on the PCR reads; one entry per CDR3 protein. The data show around 490,000 distinct CDR3 sequences, roughly an eighth seen once. The sequences come from PBMCs, mostly from graft donor cells, collected 180 days after TCRalphabeta/CD19-depleted stem cell transplant. Every receptor here comes from a female patient aged 2-9 years who had a stem cell transplant for aplastic anemia, so the T cells may come from the graft donor.

A few counts support this clonotype. The rearrangement joins TRBV21-1 to TRBJ2-1; TRBD2 is the table's D call and was not checked against the DNA. TRBV21-1 is classified as a pseudogene. The CDR3 spans 17 residues. The CDR3 DNA reads TGTGCCAGCAGCGCCTCCTTTCGGAGGGCCTTGGGGAATGAGCAGTTCTTC. Its protein is CASSASFRRALGNEQFF.

The rearrangement joins TRBV12-3 or TRBV12-4 to TRBJ2-1; 7 nucleotides line up with TRBD2. The CDR3 is made up of 16 amino acids. Unmatched junction bases numbered 9, after V lost 5 bases and J lost 2 bases. The CDR3 here is CASSAGPGGAYNEQFF. In nucleotides, the CDR3 is TGTGCCAGCAGTGCGGGACCTGGGGGGGCCTACAATGAGCAGTTCTTC.

J is TRBJ2-7 and V is TRBV2, with 9 bases that match TRBD1. Germline V gives CDR1 SNHLY, CDR2 FYNNEI. V trimming: 4 bases; J trimming: 0 bases; junction bases outside the gene matches: 4. This CDR3 has 15 residues. The DNA of the CDR3 is TGTGCCAGCAGTGGACAGGGGGGTTCCTCCTACGAGCAGTACGTC. Translating it yields CASSGQGGSSYEQYV.

The genes are TRBV9 and TRBJ1-2, with 8 bases matching TRBD1. Looked up from germline, CDR1 is SGDLS and CDR2 is YYNGEE. CDR3 length: 14 residues. V lost 1 base to trimming and J lost 7 bases; unmatched junction nucleotides: 6. The CDR3 DNA follows: TGTGCCAGCAGCGTAAGCAGGGGGCTTGGTGGCTACACCTTC. Amino acids: CASSVSRGLGGYTF.